The subject of this entry is one T cell receptor beta chain. Its antigen is unidentified. Each sample yielded about 9.9 x 10^4 assayed TCR templates. Sequencing was performed with immunoSEQ multiplex PCR; in TCRdb, only in-frame clones are kept and a portion is missing. The top ten clones hold 0.025% to 0.035% of a sample with more than 75,000 clones, roughly 97% of them seen once. V gave up 8 bases and J gave up 1 base, with 12 bases separating them. The CDR3 is 14 amino acids. CDR1 ENHRY and CDR2 SYGVKD come from the germline V gene. The sample is drawn from a study of siplizumab effects on memory and regulatory T cells. Study-wide points: Naive T cells appeared more diverse than memory cells and seemed to be major alloresponse contributors. Siplizumab conditions gave an average of around 70% Treg-derived mappable alloreactive CD4+ clones, versus 25% to 30% for controls.

Sequences were obtained from naive CD4+ T cells sorted from blood. The TCR sequence derives from a human donor in good health. V gene TRBV10-3 combines with J gene TRBJ1-5; D may be TRBD1 (5 bases). CDR3 in DNA: TGTGCCATCGGGGGGGATGGAAGCAATCAGCCCCAGCATTTT. Its translation: CAIGGDGSNQPQHF.